This T cell receptor (beta chain) was retrieved from a study of CD8 T cells in Susac syndrome. Study observations and caveats: In its TCR sequencing and HLA analysis, the study acknowledged that the number of individuals was relatively small.

CDR1 is MNHEY, CDR2 SMNVEV, per germline (reference sequence). CDR3 length equals 13 residues. Trimming cost V 4 bases and J 7 bases, with 11 bases left between them. RNA was extracted with the RNeasy kit, and a quantity of about 0.45 to 1 ug was reverse transcribed using random hexamers. An immunoSEQ multiplex PCR generated amplified TCR beta CDR3 products spanning 54 Vbeta and 13 Jbeta. TCRdb fed the immunoSEQ multiplex PCR reads into MiXCR, producing one record per CDR3 protein. The sample includes roughly 200,000 distinct CDR3 sequences, just under 95% of them seen just once. Sequencing targeted TCR beta in blood CD8+ and CD4+ T cells. Purification of the CD8+ and CD4+ T cells relied on negative isolation, and TEMRA cells underwent FACS enrichment. Concerning this clonotype itself: The antigen is unknown.

The V and J genes are TRBV27 and TRBJ1-5, with no clear D. The specimen was CD4+ T cells from PBMCs. The sequence was collected from a human donor with multiple sclerosis. CDR3 amino acids: CASSWRPGQPQHF. The CDR3 nucleotides read TGTGCCAGCAGTTGGAGGCCGGGGCAGCCCCAGCATTTT.